These T cell receptor beta chains were read from a single sample in a study of T cells expressing NK-cell markers. TCRdb re-called the 5' RACE reads; one entry per CDR3 protein, DNA not given. The sample totals 300,000 to 500,000 distinct CDR3 sequences. The specimen sequenced was blood T cells: a sorted CD56 or NKG2C T cell subset, CD4+ or CD8+ T cells, or bulk PBMC T cells (not recorded which). The receptor source for this set is a woman between 45 and 60 years old in good health. Both conserved end residues are part of each CDR3.

v_call: TRBV4-1
j_call: TRBJ2-1
cdr3_length: 14
cdr3_aa: CASSQDLRTVEQFF

v_call: TRBV5-1
j_call: TRBJ2-3
cdr3_length: 16
cdr3_aa: CASSSEGGQVGDTQYF

v_call: TRBV7-3
j_call: TRBJ2-1
cdr3_length: 16
cdr3_aa: CASRDHGTGYNNEQFF

v_call: TRBV9
j_call: TRBJ2-1
cdr3_length: 16
cdr3_aa: CASSVGAGGLYNEQFF

v_call: TRBV4-1
j_call: TRBJ2-7
cdr3_length: 14
cdr3_aa: CASSPAGSGQRQYF

v_call: TRBV11-3
j_call: TRBJ2-1
cdr3_length: 12
cdr3_aa: CASSFGPTGQFF

v_call: TRBV29-1
j_call: TRBJ2-1
cdr3_length: 12
cdr3_aa: CSQGSSYNEQFF

v_call: TRBV7-2
j_call: TRBJ2-1
cdr3_length: 16
cdr3_aa: CASSLAPLAGGYGQFF

v_call: TRBV10-3
j_call: TRBJ2-1
cdr3_length: 17
cdr3_aa: CAISESVRQGMGNEQFF

v_call: TRBV24-1
j_call: TRBJ2-1
cdr3_length: 16
cdr3_aa: CATSDSGTSGYNEQFF

v_call: TRBV29-1
j_call: TRBJ2-4
cdr3_length: 13
cdr3_aa: CSVLDRAKNIQYF

v_call: TRBV12-3/TRBV12-4
j_call: TRBJ2-2
cdr3_length: 15
cdr3_aa: CASSSAPRGTGELFF

v_call: TRBV7-6
j_call: TRBJ2-6
cdr3_length: 16
cdr3_aa: CASSLEYSLGANVLTF

v_call: TRBV7-2
j_call: TRBJ1-1
cdr3_length: 15
cdr3_aa: CASSLALPFDVEAFF

v_call: TRBV20-1
j_call: TRBJ1-1
cdr3_length: 15
cdr3_aa: CSARDPGTQNTEAFF

v_call: TRBV7-8
j_call: TRBJ1-4
cdr3_length: 15
cdr3_aa: CASSLVAGNNEKLFF

v_call: TRBV4-1
j_call: TRBJ1-2
cdr3_length: 14
cdr3_aa: CASSQAWDRAGYTF

v_call: TRBV12-3/TRBV12-4
j_call: TRBJ1-4
cdr3_length: 13
cdr3_aa: CAIGRATNEKLFF

v_call: TRBV11-2
j_call: TRBJ2-2
cdr3_length: 16
cdr3_aa: CASSLSLGPPRGELFF

v_call: TRBV5-1
j_call: TRBJ2-1
cdr3_length: 16
cdr3_aa: CASSLGIAGAYNEQFF

v_call: TRBV5-1
j_call: TRBJ2-2
cdr3_length: 14
cdr3_aa: CASSFGQRDGELFF

v_call: TRBV9
j_call: TRBJ2-6
cdr3_length: 17
cdr3_aa: CASSVGGRAPGANVLTF

v_call: TRBV4-2
j_call: TRBJ1-2
cdr3_length: 15
cdr3_aa: CASSQRDTLNYGYTF

v_call: TRBV6-2/TRBV6-3
j_call: TRBJ1-5
cdr3_length: 15
cdr3_aa: CASREGQGRNQPQHF

v_call: TRBV29-1
j_call: TRBJ1-1
cdr3_length: 14
cdr3_aa: CSGGGDRGFTEAFF

v_call: TRBV7-2
j_call: TRBJ1-2
cdr3_length: 15
cdr3_aa: CASSFQSTPGYGYTF

v_call: TRBV11-2
j_call: TRBJ2-1
cdr3_length: 17
cdr3_aa: CASSLGRGDGSYNEQFF

v_call: TRBV4-1
j_call: TRBJ1-1
cdr3_length: 15
cdr3_aa: CASSPRHAERTEAFF

v_call: TRBV3-1
j_call: TRBJ2-7
cdr3_length: 15
cdr3_aa: CASSPRSGGGYEQYF

v_call: TRBV11-2
j_call: TRBJ2-3
cdr3_length: 14
cdr3_aa: CASSSLARGDTQYF

v_call: TRBV27
j_call: TRBJ1-4
cdr3_length: 16
cdr3_aa: CASSPLVGSINEKLFF

v_call: TRBV10-3
j_call: TRBJ2-3
cdr3_length: 12
cdr3_aa: CAIGPAGDTQYF

v_call: TRBV11-3
j_call: TRBJ1-1
cdr3_length: 17
cdr3_aa: CASSGEPPGLRDTEAFF

v_call: TRBV7-9
j_call: TRBJ1-1
cdr3_length: 14
cdr3_aa: CASSFQGAAPEAFF

v_call: TRBV19
j_call: TRBJ2-2
cdr3_length: 18
cdr3_aa: CASSPYSTSGTGGGELFF

v_call: TRBV28
j_call: TRBJ1-6
cdr3_length: 16
cdr3_aa: CASKGGEGDHFPPLHF

v_call: TRBV7-3
j_call: TRBJ2-7
cdr3_length: 13
cdr3_aa: CASSQGGGFEQYF

v_call: TRBV7-3
j_call: TRBJ2-1
cdr3_length: 15
cdr3_aa: CASSRGPEGYNEQFF

v_call: TRBV19
j_call: TRBJ1-1
cdr3_length: 14
cdr3_aa: CASSTTGTNTEAFF

v_call: TRBV12-3/TRBV12-4
j_call: TRBJ1-1
cdr3_length: 15
cdr3_aa: CASSLIGKRNTEAFF

v_call: TRBV5-1
j_call: TRBJ2-2
cdr3_length: 18
cdr3_aa: CASSRRDGLAANTGELFF

v_call: TRBV5-1
j_call: TRBJ2-3
cdr3_length: 15
cdr3_aa: CASSHLRGAVDTQYF

v_call: TRBV5-1
j_call: TRBJ2-1
cdr3_length: 14
cdr3_aa: CASSSTATNNEQFF

v_call: TRBV10-3
j_call: TRBJ2-2
cdr3_length: 15
cdr3_aa: CASQASGSVTGELFF

v_call: TRBV24-1
j_call: TRBJ2-3
cdr3_length: 14
cdr3_aa: CATSDVGAKDTQYF

v_call: TRBV20-1
j_call: TRBJ1-6
cdr3_length: 17
cdr3_aa: CSARDLAASSYNSPLHF

v_call: TRBV7-9
j_call: TRBJ2-1
cdr3_length: 16
cdr3_aa: CASSLLPGVGGNEQFF

v_call: TRBV10-3
j_call: TRBJ1-6
cdr3_length: 13
cdr3_aa: CAISESMGLPLHF

v_call: TRBV6-1
j_call: TRBJ1-2
cdr3_length: 14
cdr3_aa: CASRETGARYGYTF

v_call: TRBV27
j_call: TRBJ1-4
cdr3_length: 13
cdr3_aa: CASSLLANEKLFF

v_call: TRBV29-1
j_call: TRBJ2-1
cdr3_length: 14
cdr3_aa: CSVAGTRKGDEQFF